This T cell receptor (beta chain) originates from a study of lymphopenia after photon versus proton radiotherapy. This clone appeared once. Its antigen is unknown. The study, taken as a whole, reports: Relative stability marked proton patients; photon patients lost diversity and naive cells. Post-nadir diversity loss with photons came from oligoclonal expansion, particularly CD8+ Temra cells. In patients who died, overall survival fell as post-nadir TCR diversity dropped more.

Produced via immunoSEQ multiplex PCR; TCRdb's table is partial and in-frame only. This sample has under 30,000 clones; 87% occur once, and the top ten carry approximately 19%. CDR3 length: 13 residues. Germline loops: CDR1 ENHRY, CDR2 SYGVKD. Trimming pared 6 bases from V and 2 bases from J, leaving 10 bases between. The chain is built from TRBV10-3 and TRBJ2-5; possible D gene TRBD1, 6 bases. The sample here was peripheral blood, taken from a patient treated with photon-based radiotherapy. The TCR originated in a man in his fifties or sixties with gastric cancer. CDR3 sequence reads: CAIRKGQQETQYF. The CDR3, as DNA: TGTGCCATCAGAAAAGGACAGCAAGAGACCCAGTACTTC.